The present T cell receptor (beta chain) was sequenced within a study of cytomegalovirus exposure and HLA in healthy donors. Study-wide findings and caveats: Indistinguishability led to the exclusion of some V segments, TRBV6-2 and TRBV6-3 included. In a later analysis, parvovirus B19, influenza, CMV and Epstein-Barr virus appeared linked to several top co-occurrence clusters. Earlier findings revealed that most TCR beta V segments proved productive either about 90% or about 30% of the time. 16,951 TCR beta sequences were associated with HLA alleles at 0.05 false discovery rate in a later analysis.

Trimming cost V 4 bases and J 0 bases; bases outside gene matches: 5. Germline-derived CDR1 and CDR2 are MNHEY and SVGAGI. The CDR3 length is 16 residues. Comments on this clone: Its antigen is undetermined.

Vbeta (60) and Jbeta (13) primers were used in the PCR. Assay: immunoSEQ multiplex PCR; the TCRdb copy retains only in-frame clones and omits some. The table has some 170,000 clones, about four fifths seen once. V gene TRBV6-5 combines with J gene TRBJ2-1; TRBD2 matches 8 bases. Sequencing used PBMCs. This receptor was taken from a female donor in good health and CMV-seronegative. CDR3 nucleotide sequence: TGTGCCAGCAGTTCCCCTAGCGGGTACTCCTACAATGAGCAGTTCTTC. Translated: CASSSPSGYSYNEQFF.